The text below deals with one TCR beta chain. This clonotype was recorded at least ten times. This clone's antigen is unknown. Base qualities were left out, and no much larger clone turns up one base away. The germline V gene gives CDR1 as KGHDR and CDR2 as SFDVKD. The germline ends are 9 bases apart after V is trimmed by 2 bases and J by 6 bases. Including cysteine and phenylalanine, the CDR3 has 14 amino acids. This entry keeps only the CDR3 DNA: 42 bases, framed from base 1. Sequenced using an Illumina HiSeq 2500. First-strand cDNA was synthesized using Superscript III and a set of TRAV- and TRBV-specific primers, so that both TCRalpha and TCRbeta chains were covered. TCRs were amplified with Phusion for roughly 20 PCR cycles, with a constant-region primer paired with the adapter attached to the V primers. The MessageAmp II aRNA Amplification Kit was used to amplify the isolated mRNA, with in vitro transcription run for more than 15 hours at 37 degrees C. The Dynabeads mRNA DIRECT Purification Kit was used to isolate the mRNA for TCR sequencing. A second roughly 25-cycle Phusion PCR added indexed Illumina adapters, and products were purified with AMPure XP beads. The study's own analysis went as follows. Using custom Perl scripts, TCR sequences encoding the same protein were pooled, out-of-frame sequences were removed, and the abundance of each clonotype was computed. Any TCR sequence supported by only a single read was excluded from analysis. Among the metrics used to describe the repertoires were Shannon entropy, Gini index, clonality, richness, and the frequency of TCRs shared between repertoires. The raw public reads went through TCRdb reprocessing: fastp at Q25, MiXCR clone calling, in-frame beta chains kept. Rows are combined by CDR3 protein, so each entry shows the most common genes and DNA. The authors' filters were not applied to this entry. Present in this sample are about 84,000 distinct CDR3 sequences, about 17% of which were seen just once. The ten largest clones represent approximately 1.5% of the sample.

The time point label on this specimen signifies: after trial treatment. The meaning of the sample's treatment or condition label: LDRT plus nivolumab, ipilimumab, low-dose cyclophosphamide and aspirin (RACIN trial). Donors were enrolled in RACIN, a single-arm phase I dose-escalation trial in which nivolumab, ipilimumab, aspirin, low-dose cyclophosphamide and low-dose radiotherapy were combined. Eligible patients had advanced, TIL-negative solid tumors. The sample comes from a study of low-dose radiotherapy and immunotherapy resistance in tumors (dated by TCRdb to 2022 to 2024). Describing the broader study: In Cohort 1, 0.5 Gy per fraction was delivered every 2 weeks, and a total PTV dose of 6.5 Gy was prescribed. In Cohort 2, 1 Gy per fraction was delivered every two weeks, for a total of 13 Gy over 26 weeks. Patients were given nivolumab as a 240 mg flat dose every two weeks and ipilimumab at 1 mg/kg every six weeks, with both drugs delivered intravenously. Intravenous cyclophosphamide at 200 mg/m2 was administered every two weeks, one day ahead of each radiation and immunotherapy administration. Starting on cycle 1 day 1, patients took 300 mg of aspirin by mouth once daily for four cycles. Randomization of trial participants into treatment groups was not performed. Eight patients were included in the translational analysis: three from the first dose cohort and the first five from the second dose cohort.

The sequence was collected from a male donor with prostate cancer. The sequencing here drew on PBMCs, taken after low-dose radiotherapy plus immunotherapy. Rearrangement joined TRBV24-1 to TRBJ1-4, with a tentative D gene TRBD1 over 5 matching bases. The sequence in DNA is TGTGCCACCAGTGATTCCGGGGACGATGAAAAACTGTTTTTT. It is translated as CATSDSGDDEKLFF.